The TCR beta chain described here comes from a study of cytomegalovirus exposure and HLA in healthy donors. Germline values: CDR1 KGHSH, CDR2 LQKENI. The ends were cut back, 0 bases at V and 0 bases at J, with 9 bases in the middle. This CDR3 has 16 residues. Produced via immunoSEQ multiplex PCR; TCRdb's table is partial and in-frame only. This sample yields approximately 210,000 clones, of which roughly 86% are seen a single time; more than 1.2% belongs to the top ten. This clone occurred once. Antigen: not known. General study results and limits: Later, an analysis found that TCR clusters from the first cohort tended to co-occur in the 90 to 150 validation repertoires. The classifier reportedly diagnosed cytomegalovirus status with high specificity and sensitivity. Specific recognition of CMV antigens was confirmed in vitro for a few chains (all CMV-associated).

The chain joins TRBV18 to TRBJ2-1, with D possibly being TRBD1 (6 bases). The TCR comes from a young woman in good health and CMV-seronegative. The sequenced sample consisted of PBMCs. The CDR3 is CASSPPIQGSYNEQFF. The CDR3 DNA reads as TGTGCCAGCTCACCACCGATACAGGGCTCCTACAATGAGCAGTTCTTC.